The rows below give T cell receptor beta chains drawn from one sample of a study of blood T cell repertoires in COVID-19. Using immunoSEQ multiplex PCR, the repertoire was profiled, and TCRdb retains in-frame clones only, with some absent. The repertoire has about 140,000 clones, approximately 89% of them found once; the top ten carry 1.7%. The sequenced material came from peripheral blood. Receptors were obtained from a woman aged 45-59 years with acute or convalescent COVID-19. The conserved cysteine and the conserved F or W are not part of the CDR3 here.

j_call,v_call,cdr3_aa
TRBJ1-2,TRBV18,ASSPPTRDGYT
TRBJ1-5,TRBV5-1,ASSLGQSSNQPQH
TRBJ2-3,TRBV28,ASSFEAALDTQY
TRBJ1-1,TRBV7-2,ASSFGGQGNTEAF
TRBJ2-4,TRBV21-1,ASSRGGAKNIQY
TRBJ2-7,TRBV5-4,ASSLSNEQY
TRBJ1-2,TRBV6-5,ASSYREGGYT
TRBJ1-4,TRBV7-9,ASSATRVGEKLF
TRBJ1-2,TRBV27,ASSLSSTGPRGYT
TRBJ1-2,TRBV7-9,ASRSQGANYGYT
TRBJ1-2,TRBV30,AWNRGNYGYT
TRBJ2-1,TRBV6-5,ASRRDSSSYNEQF
TRBJ1-2,TRBV5-4,ASSSAGARTSYGYT
TRBJ1-3,TRBV5-4,ASSSDLWSNGNTIY
TRBJ2-1,TRBV29-1,SALPAGDSNEQF
TRBJ2-3,TRBV28,ASSSPLFSGAVDTQY
TRBJ2-3,TRBV5-6,ASILGDTQY
TRBJ2-1,TRBV29-1,SATGQGARISYNEQF
TRBJ2-7,TRBV29-1,SVPGTSVREQY
TRBJ2-3,TRBV6-6,ASSYSIADTQY
TRBJ1-6,TRBV28,ASRTGIGTSPLH
TRBJ1-1,TRBV7-7,ASSDRENTEAF
TRBJ1-4,TRBV7-2,ASSPGTGYEKLF
TRBJ2-3,TRBV3-1/TRBV3-2,ASSQDLGAGTDTQY
TRBJ1-1,TRBV3-1/TRBV3-2,ASSQHGQPNTEAF
TRBJ1-1,TRBV7-9,ASSSLSGQGSTEAF
TRBJ1-2,TRBV19,ASSMSTRGLGGYT
TRBJ1-4,TRBV4-2,AVSAGKLMF
TRBJ1-2,TRBV27,ASTRFPNYGYT
TRBJ1-2,TRBV5-6,ASSPDRDAYGYT
TRBJ1-5,TRBV5-6,ASSLAGTSGRPQH
TRBJ1-1,TRBV5-4,ASSLLGQDVDTEAF
TRBJ2-7,TRBV28,ASSYKWESGYEQY
TRBJ2-7,TRBV11-1,ASSLSVYEQY
TRBJ2-7,TRBV4-2,ASSQDPGLLYEQY
TRBJ1-3,TRBV6-2/TRBV6-3,ASSYRDRGDSKY
TRBJ1-5,TRBV11-2,ASSEDRDRVQPQH
TRBJ1-1,TRBV11-2,ASSRWTENTEAF
TRBJ1-5,TRBV7-2,ASSFAGTGLSQPQH
TRBJ2-7,TRBV5-4,ASSRDYEQY
TRBJ2-3,TRBV5-1,ASSLGGTSTDTQY